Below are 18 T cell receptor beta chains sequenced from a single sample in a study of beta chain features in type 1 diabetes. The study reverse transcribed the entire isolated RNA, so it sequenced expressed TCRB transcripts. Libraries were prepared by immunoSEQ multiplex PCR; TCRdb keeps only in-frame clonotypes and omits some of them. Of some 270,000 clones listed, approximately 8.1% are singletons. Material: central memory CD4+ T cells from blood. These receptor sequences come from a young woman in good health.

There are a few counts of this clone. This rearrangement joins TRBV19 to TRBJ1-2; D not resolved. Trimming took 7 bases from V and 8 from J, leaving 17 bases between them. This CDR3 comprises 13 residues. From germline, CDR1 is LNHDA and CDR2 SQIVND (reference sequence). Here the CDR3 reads CASTQGSYRGYTF. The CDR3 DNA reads TGTGCCAGTACCCAAGGCTCCTATCGCGGCTACACCTTC.

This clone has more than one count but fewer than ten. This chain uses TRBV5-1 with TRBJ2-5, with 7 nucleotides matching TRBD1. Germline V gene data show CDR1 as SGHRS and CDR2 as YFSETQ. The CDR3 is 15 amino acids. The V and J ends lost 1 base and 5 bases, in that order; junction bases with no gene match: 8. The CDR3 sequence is CASSLSTGVRETQYF. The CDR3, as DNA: TGCGCCAGCAGCTTGTCAACAGGGGTTCGGGAGACCCAGTACTTC.

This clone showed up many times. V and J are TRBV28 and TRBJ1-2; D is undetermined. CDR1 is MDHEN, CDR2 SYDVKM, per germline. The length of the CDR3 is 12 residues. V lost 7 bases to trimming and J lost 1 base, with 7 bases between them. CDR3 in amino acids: CASMIDNYGYTF. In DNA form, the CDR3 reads TGTGCCAGCATGATAGATAACTATGGCTACACCTTC.

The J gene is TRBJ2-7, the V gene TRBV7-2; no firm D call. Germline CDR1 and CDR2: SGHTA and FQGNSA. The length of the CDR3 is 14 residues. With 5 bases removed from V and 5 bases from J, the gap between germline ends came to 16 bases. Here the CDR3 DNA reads TGTGCCAGCAGCCTCTTAAAACAAATGAACGAGCAGTACTTC. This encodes CASSLLKQMNEQYF. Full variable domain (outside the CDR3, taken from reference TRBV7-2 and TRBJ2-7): GAGVSQSPSNKVTEKGKDVELRCDPISGHTALYWYRQSLGQGLEFLIYFQGNSAPDKSGLPSDRFSAERTGGSVSTLTIQRTQQEDSAVYLCASSLLKQMNEQYFGPGTRLTVT.

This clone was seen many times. DNA of the CDR3: TGTGCCAGCAGCTTAGCCTCGACAGGTGGCGAGCAGTACTTC. The encoded protein is CASSLASTGGEQYF. This sequence joins TRBV7-9 and TRBJ2-7, with D perhaps matching TRBD1 (6 bases). The CDR3 length is 14 residues. The V end lost 0 bases, the J end lost 6 bases, and 12 bases lay between the germline ends. Germline assignment: CDR1 SEHNR and CDR2 FQNEAQ (reference sequence).

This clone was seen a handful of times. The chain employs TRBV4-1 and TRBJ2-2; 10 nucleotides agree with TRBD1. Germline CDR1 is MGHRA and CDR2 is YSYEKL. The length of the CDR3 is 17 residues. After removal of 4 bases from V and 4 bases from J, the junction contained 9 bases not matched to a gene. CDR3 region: CASSPGDRGRSTGELFF. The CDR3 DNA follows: TGCGCCAGCAGCCCCGGAGACAGGGGGCGAAGCACCGGGGAGCTGTTTTTT.

The CDR3: CASSSRTGGGAEAFF. The CDR3 DNA sequence: TGTGCCAGCAGCTCTCGGACAGGCGGAGGGGCTGAAGCTTTCTTT. The J gene is TRBJ1-1, the V gene TRBV7-2; the match to TRBD1 covers 7 bases. This CDR3 region has 15 residues. V lost 4 bases to trimming and J lost 6 bases; unmatched junction nucleotides: 11. Germline V gene lookup returns CDR1 SGHTA and CDR2 FQGNSA.

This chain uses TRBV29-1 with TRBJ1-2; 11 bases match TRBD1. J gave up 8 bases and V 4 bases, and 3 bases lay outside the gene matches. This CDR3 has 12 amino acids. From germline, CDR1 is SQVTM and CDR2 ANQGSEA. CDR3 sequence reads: CSVVGQGVGYTF. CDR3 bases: TGCAGCGTTGTGGGACAGGGGGTCGGCTACACCTTC.

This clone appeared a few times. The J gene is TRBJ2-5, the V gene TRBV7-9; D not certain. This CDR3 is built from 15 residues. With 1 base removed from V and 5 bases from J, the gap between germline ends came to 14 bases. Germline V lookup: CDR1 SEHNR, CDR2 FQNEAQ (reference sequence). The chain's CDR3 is CASSLGVLVQETQYF. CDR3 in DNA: TGTGCCAGCAGCTTAGGAGTATTGGTTCAGGAGACCCAGTACTTC. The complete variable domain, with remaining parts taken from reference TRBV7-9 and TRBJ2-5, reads DTGVSQNPRHKITKRGQNVTFRCDPISEHNRLYWYRQTLGQGPEFLTYFQNEAQLEKSRLLSDRFSAERPKGSFSTLEIQRTEQGDSAMYLCASSLGVLVQETQYFGPGTRLLVL.

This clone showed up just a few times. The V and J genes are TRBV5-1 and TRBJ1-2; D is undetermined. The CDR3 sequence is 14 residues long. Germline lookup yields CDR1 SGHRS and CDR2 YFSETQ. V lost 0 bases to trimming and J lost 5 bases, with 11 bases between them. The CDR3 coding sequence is TGCGCCAGCAGCTTGGAGGCAACAGTATATGGCTACACCTTC. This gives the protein CASSLEATVYGYTF.

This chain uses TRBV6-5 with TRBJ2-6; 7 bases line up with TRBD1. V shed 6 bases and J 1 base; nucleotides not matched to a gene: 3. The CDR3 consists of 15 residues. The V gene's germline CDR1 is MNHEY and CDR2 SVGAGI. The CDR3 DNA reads TGTGCCAGCAGGGCACAGGGGTCTGGGGCCAACGTCCTGACTTTC. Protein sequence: CASRAQGSGANVLTF.

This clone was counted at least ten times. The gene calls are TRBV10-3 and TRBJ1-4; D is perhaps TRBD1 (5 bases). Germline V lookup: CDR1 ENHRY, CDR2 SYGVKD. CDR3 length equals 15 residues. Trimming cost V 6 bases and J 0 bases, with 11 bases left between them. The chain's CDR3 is CAIRGEGTTNEKLFF. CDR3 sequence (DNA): TGTGCCATCAGAGGGGAGGGGACAACTAATGAAAAACTGTTTTTT.

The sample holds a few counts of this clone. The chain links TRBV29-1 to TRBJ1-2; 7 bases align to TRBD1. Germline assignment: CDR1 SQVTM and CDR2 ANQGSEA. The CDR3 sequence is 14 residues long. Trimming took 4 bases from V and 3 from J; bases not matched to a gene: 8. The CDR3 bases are TGCAGCGTTGGGGGAACAGGGGCCCACTATGGCTACACCTTC. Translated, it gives CSVGGTGAHYGYTF.

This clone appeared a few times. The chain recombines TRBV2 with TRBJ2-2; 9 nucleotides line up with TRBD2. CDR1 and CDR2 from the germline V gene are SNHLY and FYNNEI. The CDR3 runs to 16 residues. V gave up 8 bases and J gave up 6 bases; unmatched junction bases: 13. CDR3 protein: CASQRMPSGVSGELFF. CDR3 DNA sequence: TGTGCCAGCCAAAGGATGCCTAGCGGGGTTTCCGGGGAGCTGTTTTTT.

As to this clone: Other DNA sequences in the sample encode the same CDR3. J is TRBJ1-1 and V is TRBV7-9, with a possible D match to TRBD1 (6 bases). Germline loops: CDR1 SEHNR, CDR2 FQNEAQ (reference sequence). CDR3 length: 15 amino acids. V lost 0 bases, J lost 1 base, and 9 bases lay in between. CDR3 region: CASSLATGTNTEAFF. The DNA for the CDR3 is TGTGCCAGCAGCTTAGCTACAGGGACGAACACTGAAGCTTTCTTT.

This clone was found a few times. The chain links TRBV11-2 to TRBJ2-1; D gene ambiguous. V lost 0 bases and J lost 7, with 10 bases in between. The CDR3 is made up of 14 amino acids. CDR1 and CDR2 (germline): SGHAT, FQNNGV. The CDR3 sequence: CASSLERFRNEQFF. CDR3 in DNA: TGTGCCAGCAGCTTAGAGCGGTTCAGAAATGAGCAGTTCTTC.

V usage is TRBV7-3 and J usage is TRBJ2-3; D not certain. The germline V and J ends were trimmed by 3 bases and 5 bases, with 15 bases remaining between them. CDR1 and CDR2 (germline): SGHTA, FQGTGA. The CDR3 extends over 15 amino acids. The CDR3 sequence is CASSFEPGRRDTQYF. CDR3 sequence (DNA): TGTGCCAGCAGCTTTGAACCCGGACGGAGAGATACGCAGTATTTT.

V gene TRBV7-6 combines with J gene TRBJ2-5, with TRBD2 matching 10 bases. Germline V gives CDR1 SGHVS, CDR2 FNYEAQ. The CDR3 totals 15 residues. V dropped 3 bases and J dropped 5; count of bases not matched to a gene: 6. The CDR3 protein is CASSLSSGGRETQYF. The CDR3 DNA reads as TGTGCCAGCAGCTTGTCTAGCGGGGGCCGGGAGACCCAGTACTTC.